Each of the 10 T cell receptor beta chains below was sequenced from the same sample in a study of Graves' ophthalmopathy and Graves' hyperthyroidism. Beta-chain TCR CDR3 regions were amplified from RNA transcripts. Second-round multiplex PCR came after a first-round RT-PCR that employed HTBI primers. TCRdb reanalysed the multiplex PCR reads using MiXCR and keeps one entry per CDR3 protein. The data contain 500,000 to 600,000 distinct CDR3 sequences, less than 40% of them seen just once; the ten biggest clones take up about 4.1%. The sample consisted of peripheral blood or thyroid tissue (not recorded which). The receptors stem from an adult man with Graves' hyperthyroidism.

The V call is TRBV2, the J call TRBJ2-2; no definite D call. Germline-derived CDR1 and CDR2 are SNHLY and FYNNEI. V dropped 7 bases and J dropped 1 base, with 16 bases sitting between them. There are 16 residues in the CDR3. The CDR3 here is CASKVSGFGNTGELFF. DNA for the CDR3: TGTGCCAGCAAAGTATCCGGTTTCGGGAACACCGGGGAGCTGTTTTTT.

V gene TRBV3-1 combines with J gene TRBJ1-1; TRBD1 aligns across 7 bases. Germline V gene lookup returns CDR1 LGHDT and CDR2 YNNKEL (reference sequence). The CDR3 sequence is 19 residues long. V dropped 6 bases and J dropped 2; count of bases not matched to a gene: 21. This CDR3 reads CASSHSVLGQFILNTEAFF. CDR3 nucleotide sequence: TGTGCCAGCAGTCATTCCGTTTTGGGACAGTTTATTCTAAACACTGAAGCTTTCTTT. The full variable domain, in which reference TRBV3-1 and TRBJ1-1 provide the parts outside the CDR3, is DTAVSQTPKYLVTQMGNDKSIKCEQNLGHDTMYWYKQDSKKFLKIMFSYNNKELIINETVPNRFSPKSPDKAHLNLHINSLELGDSAVYFCASSHSVLGQFILNTEAFFGQGTRLTVV.

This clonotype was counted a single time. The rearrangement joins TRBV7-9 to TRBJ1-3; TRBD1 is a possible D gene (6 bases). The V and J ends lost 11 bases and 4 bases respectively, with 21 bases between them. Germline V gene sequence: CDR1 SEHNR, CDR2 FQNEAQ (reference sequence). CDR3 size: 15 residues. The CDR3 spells CAWSDPGQSGNTIYF. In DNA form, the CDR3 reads TGTGCCTGGAGTGACCCGGGACAATCGGGAAACACCATATATTTT.

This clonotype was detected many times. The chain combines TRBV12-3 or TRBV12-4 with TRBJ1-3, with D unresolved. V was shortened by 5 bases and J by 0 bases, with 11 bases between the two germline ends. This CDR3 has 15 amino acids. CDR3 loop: CASSRGPISGNTIYF. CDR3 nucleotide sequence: TGTGCCAGCAGTAGAGGACCGATCTCTGGAAACACCATATATTTT.

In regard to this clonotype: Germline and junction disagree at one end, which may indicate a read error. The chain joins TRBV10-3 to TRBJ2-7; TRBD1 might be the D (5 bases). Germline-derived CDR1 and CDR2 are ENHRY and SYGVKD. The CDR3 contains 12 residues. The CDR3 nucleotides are TGTGCCAGCAGTTGGACACCTTACGAGCAGTACTTC. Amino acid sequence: CASSWTPYEQYF.

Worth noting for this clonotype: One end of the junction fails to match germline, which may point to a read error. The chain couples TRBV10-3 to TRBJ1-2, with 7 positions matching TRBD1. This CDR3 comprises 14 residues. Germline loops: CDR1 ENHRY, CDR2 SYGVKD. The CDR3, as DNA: TGTGCCATCACCGAAGACAGGGATAACGATGGCTACACCTTC. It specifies CAITEDRDNDGYTF.

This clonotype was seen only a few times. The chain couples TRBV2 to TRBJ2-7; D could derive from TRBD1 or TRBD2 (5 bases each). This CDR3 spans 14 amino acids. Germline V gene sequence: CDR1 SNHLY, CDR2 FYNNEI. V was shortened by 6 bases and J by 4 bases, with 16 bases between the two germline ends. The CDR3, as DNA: TGTGCCAGCAGCCCCGGGAAGGACATTTACGAGCAGTACTTC. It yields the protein CASSPGKDIYEQYF. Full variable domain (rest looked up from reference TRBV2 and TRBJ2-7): EPEVTQTPSHQVTQMGQEVILRCVPISNHLYFYWYRQILGQKVEFLVSFYNNEISEKSEIFDDQFSVERPDGSNFTLKIRSTKLEDSAMYFCASSPGKDIYEQYFGPGTRLTVT.

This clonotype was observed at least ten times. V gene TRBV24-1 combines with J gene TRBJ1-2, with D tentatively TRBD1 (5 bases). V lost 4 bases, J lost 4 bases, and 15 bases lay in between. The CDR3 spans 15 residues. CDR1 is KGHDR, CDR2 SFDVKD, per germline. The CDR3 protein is CATSEGDPTVYGYTF. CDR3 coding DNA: TGTGCCACCAGTGAAGGGGATCCTACCGTCTATGGCTACACCTTC.

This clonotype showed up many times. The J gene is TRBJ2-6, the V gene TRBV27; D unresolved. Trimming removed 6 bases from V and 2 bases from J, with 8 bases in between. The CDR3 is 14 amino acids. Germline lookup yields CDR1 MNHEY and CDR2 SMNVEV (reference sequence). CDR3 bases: TGTGCCAGCAGCACCGTAGCTGGGGCCAACGTCCTGACTTTC. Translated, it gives CASSTVAGANVLTF.

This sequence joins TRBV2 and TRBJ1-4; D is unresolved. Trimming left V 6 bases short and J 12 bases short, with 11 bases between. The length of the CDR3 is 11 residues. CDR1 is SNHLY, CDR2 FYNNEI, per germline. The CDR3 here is CASRRLAELFF. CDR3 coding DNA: TGTGCCAGCAGGCGACTAGCGGAACTGTTTTTT. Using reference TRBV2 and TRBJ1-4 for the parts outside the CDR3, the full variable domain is EPEVTQTPSHQVTQMGQEVILRCVPISNHLYFYWYRQILGQKVEFLVSFYNNEISEKSEIFDDQFSVERPDGSNFTLKIRSTKLEDSAMYFCASRRLAELFFGSGTQLSVL.